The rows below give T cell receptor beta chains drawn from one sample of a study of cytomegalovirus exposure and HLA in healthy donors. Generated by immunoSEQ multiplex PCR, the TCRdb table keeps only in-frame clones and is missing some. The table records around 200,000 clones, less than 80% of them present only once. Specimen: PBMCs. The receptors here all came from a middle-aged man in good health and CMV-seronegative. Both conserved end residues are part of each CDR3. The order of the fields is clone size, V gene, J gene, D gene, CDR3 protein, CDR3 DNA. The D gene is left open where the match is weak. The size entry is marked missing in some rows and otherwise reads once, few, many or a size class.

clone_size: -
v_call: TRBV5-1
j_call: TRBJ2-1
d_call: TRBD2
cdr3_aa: CASSLRRGGNEQFF
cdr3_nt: TGCGCCAGCAGCTTGAGGCGGGGGGGGAATGAGCAGTTCTTC

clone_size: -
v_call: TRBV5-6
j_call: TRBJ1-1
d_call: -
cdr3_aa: CASRGGVAFF
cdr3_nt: TGTGCCAGCAGGGGGGGAGTAGCTTTCTTT

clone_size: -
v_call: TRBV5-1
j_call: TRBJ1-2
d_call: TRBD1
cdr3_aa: CASSSMPGQGDYGYTF
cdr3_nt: TGCGCCAGCAGCTCCATGCCGGGACAGGGAGACTATGGCTACACCTTC

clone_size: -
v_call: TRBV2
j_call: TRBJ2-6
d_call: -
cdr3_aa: CASSDFSGANVLTF
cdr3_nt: TGTGCCAGCAGCGACTTCTCTGGGGCCAACGTCCTGACTTTC

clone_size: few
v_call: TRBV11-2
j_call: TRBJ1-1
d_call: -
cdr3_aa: CASSYQGNTEAFF
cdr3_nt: TGTGCCAGCAGCTATCAGGGAAACACTGAAGCTTTCTTT

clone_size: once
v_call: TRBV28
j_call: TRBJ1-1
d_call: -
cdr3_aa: CASSSLDSQKAFF
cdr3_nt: TGTGCCAGCAGTTCTTTAGACAGTCAAAAAGCTTTCTTT

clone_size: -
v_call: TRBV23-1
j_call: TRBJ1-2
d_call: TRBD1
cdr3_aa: CASSQSWDRGLRYGYTF
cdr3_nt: TGCGCCAGCAGTCAATCGTGGGACAGGGGGCTGAGGTATGGCTACACCTTC

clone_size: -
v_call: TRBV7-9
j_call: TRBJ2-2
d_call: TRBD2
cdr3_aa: CSSSPPWTSGGNTGELFF
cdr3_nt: TGTTCCAGCAGCCCACCCTGGACTAGCGGGGGGAACACCGGGGAGCTGTTTTTT

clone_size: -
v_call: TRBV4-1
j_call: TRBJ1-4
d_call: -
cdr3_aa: CASSRQATNEKLFF
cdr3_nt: TGCGCCAGCAGCCGACAAGCAACTAATGAAAAACTGTTTTTT

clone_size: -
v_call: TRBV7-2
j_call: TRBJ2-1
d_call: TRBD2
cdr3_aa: CASSLDPGLVGDEQFF
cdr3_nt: TGTGCCAGCAGCTTAGACCCAGGACTAGTTGGCGATGAGCAGTTCTTC

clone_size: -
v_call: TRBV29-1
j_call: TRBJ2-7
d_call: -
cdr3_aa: CSVVIAGQTYEQYF
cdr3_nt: TGCAGCGTGGTCATAGCAGGGCAGACCTACGAGCAGTACTTC

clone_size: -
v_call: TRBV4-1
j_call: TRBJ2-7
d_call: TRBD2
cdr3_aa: CASSQGLAGGAYEQYF
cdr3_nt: TGCGCCAGCAGCCAAGGACTAGCGGGGGGCGCCTACGAGCAGTACTTC

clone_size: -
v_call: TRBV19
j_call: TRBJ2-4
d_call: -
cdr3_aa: CASGSGGFLSGNIQYF
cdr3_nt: TGTGCCAGTGGTTCGGGTGGATTTTTGTCGGGGAACATTCAGTACTTC

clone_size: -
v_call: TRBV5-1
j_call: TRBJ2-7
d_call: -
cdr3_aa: CASSFSTGTYEQYF
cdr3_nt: TGCGCCAGCAGCTTTTCAACAGGGACCTACGAGCAGTACTTC

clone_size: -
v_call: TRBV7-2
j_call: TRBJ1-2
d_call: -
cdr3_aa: CASSLGGGSYGYTF
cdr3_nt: TGTGCCAGCAGCTTAGGGGGGGGCTCCTATGGCTACACCTTC

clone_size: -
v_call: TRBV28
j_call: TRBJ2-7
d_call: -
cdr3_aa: CASSFSSYEQYF
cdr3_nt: TGTGCCAGCAGTTTTTCGTCCTACGAGCAGTACTTC

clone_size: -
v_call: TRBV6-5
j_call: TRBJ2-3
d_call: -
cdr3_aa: CAGQVLITDTQYF
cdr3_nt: TGTGCCGGCCAGGTCCTCATCACAGATACGCAGTATTTT

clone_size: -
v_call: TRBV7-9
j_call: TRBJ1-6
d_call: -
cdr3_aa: CASSSGNYNSPLHF
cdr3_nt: TGTGCCAGCAGCTCCGGGAACTATAATTCACCCCTCCACTTT

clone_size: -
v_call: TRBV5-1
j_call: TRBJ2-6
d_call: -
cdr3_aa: CASKGGSGANVLTF
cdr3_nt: TGCGCCAGCAAGGGGGGGAGTGGGGCCAACGTCCTGACTTTC

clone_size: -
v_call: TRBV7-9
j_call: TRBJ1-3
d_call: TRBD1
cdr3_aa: CASSPRTGGYSGNTIYF
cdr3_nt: TGTGCCAGCAGCCCCAGGACAGGGGGCTACTCTGGAAACACCATATATTTT

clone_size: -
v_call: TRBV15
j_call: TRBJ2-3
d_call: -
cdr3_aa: CATREEGQDTQYF
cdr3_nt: TGTGCCACCCGTGAGGAGGGGCAAGATACGCAGTATTTT

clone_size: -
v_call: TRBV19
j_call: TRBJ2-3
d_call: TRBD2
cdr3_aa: CASSMSSSGGRIGTDTQYF
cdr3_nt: TGTGCCAGTAGTATGAGTTCTAGCGGGGGAAGGATCGGCACAGATACGCAGTATTTT

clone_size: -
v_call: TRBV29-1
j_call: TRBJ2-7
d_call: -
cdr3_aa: CSVEGQGFSFGSYEQYF
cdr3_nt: TGCAGCGTTGAAGGGCAGGGGTTTAGTTTTGGTTCCTACGAGCAGTACTTC

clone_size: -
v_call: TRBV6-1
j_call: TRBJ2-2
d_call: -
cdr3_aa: CASSVEDTTGELFF
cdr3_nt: TGTGCCAGCAGTGTTGAGGACACGACCGGGGAGCTGTTTTTT

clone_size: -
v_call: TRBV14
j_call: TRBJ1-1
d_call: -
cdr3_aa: CASSLQGDTEAFF
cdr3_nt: TGTGCCAGCAGCTTACAGGGAGACACTGAAGCTTTCTTT

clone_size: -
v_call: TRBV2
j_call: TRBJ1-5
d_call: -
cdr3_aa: CASSELQANQPQHF
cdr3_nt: TGTGCCAGCAGTGAATTGCAGGCCAATCAGCCCCAGCATTTT

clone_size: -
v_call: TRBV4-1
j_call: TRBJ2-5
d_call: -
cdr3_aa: CASSQVVSIASLKETQYF
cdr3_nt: TGCGCCAGCAGCCAAGTAGTTAGTATTGCTTCCCTTAAAGAGACCCAGTACTTC

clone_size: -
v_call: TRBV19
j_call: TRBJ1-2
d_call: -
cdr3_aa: CATSDGARNYGYTF
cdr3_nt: TGTGCCACCAGCGATGGGGCAAGGAACTATGGCTACACCTTC

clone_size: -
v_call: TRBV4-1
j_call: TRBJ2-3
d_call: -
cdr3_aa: CASSPNALRTDTQYF
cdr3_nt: TGCGCCAGCAGCCCAAACGCGCTGAGGACAGATACGCAGTATTTT

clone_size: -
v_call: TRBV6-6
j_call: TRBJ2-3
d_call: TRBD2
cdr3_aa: CASSLAGSDTDTQYF
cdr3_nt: TGTGCCAGCAGCCTAGCGGGTTCTGACACAGATACGCAGTATTTT

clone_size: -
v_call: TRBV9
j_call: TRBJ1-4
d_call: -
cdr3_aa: CASSLGGVTREKLFF
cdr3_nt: TGTGCCAGCAGCCTGGGGGGGGTAACAAGGGAAAAACTGTTTTTT

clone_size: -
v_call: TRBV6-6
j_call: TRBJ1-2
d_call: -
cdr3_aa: CASSPYGSTGTGYTF
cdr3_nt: TGTGCCAGCAGTCCTTATGGGAGCACCGGAACTGGCTACACCTTC

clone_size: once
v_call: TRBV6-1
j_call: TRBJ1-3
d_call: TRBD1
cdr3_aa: CASTRDRVDTIYF
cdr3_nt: TGTGCCAGCACCCGGGACAGGGTAGACACCATATATTTT

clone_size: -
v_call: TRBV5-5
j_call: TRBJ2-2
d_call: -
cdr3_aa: CASSLAQGYTGELFF
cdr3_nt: TGTGCCAGCAGCTTGGCCCAGGGGTATACCGGGGAGCTGTTTTTT

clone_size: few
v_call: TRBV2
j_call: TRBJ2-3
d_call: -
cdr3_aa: CASSELGQEGDTQYF
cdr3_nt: TGTGCCAGCAGTGAACTGGGTCAGGAGGGCGATACGCAGTATTTT

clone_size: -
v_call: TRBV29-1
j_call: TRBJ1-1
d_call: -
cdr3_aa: CSVAVGGAEAFF
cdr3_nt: TGCAGCGTGGCGGTCGGGGGGGCTGAAGCTTTCTTT

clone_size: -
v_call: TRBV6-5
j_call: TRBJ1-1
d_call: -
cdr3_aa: CASRRATGIDTEAFF
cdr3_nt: TGTGCCAGCAGAAGGGCGACAGGTATTGATACTGAAGCTTTCTTT

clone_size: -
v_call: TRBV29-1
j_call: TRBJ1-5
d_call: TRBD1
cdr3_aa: CSVGQGAGQPQHF
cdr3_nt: TGCAGCGTAGGACAGGGGGCAGGACAGCCCCAGCATTTT

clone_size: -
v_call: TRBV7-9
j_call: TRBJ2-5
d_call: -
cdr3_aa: CASSPPPQYF
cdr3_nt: TGTGCCAGCAGCCCTCCCCCCCAGTACTTC

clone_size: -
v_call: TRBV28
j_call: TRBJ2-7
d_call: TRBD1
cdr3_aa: CASSLLGQGVDEQYF
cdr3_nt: TGTGCCAGCAGTTTATTAGGACAGGGAGTGGACGAGCAGTACTTC

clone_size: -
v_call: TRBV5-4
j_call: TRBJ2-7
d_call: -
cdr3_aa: CASSAYRDSAGDEQYF
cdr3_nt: TGTGCCAGCAGCGCATACCGGGACTCCGCCGGGGACGAGCAGTACTTC

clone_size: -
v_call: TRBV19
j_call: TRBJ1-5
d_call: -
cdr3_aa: CASSIGGGDNQPQHF
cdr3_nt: TGTGCCAGTAGTATAGGTGGGGGGGACAATCAGCCCCAGCATTTT

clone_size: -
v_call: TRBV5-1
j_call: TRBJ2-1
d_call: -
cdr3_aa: CASSVDSLYNEQFF
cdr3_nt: TGCGCCAGCAGCGTGGACAGCTTATACAATGAGCAGTTCTTC

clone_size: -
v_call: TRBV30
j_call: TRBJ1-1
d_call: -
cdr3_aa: CAWGLGQVNTEAFF
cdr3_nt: TGTGCCTGGGGTCTGGGGCAGGTGAACACTGAAGCTTTCTTT

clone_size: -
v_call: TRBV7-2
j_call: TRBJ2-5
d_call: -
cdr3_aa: CASSLDRFQETQYF
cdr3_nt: TGTGCCAGCAGCTTAGACAGGTTCCAAGAGACCCAGTACTTC

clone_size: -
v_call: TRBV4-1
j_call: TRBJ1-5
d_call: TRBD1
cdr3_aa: CASSQELRGGNQPQHF
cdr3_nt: TGCGCCAGCAGCCAAGAACTCAGGGGGGGCAATCAGCCCCAGCATTTT

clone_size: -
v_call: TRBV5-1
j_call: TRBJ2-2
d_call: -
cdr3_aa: CASSLGGGRGYTGELFF
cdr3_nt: TGCGCCAGCAGCTTGGGTGGAGGGAGAGGATACACCGGGGAGCTGTTTTTT

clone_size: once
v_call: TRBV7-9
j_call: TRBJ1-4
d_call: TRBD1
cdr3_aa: CASEQLGTGAEKLFF
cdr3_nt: TGTGCCAGCGAGCAACTGGGGACAGGGGCTGAAAAACTGTTTTTT

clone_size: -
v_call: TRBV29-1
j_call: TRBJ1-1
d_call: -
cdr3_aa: CSVVSQGSTEAFF
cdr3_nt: TGCAGCGTTGTGTCGCAGGGATCCACTGAAGCTTTCTTT

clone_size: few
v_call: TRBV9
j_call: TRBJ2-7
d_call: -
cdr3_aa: CASSPFGSYEQYF
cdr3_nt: TGTGCCAGCAGCCCTTTCGGCTCCTACGAGCAGTACTTC

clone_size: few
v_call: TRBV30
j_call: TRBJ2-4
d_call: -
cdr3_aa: CAWSEGALAKNIQYF
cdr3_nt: TGTGCCTGGAGCGAGGGTGCCTTAGCCAAAAACATTCAGTACTTC

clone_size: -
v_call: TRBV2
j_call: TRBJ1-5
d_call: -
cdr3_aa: CASSEIASQGPQHF
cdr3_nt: TGTGCCAGCAGTGAAATTGCTTCCCAGGGGCCCCAGCATTTT

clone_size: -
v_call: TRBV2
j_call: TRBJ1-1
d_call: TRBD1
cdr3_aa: CASNSLRTGNTEAFF
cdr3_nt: TGTGCCAGCAACTCGCTCCGGACAGGGAACACTGAAGCTTTCTTT

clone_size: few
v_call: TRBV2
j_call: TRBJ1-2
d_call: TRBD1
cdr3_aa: CASRGDSGVYGYTF
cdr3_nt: TGTGCCAGCAGGGGGGACAGCGGAGTCTATGGCTACACCTTC

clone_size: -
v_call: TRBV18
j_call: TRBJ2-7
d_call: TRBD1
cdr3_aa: CASSPATGAYEQYF
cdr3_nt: TGTGCCAGCTCACCCGCGACAGGGGCCTACGAGCAGTACTTC